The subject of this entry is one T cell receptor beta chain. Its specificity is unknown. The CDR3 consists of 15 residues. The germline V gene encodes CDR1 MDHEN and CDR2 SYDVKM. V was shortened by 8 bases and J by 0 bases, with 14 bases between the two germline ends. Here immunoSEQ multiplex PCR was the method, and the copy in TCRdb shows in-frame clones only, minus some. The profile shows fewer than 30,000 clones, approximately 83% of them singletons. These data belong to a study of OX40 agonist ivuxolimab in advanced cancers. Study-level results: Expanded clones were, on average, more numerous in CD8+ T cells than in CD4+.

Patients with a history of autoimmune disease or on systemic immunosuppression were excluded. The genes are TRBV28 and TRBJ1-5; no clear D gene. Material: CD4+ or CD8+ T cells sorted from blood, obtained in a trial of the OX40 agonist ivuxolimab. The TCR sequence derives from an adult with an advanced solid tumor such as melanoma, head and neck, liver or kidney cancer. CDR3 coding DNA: TGTGCCAGCCAAGTCCGGGAGTATAGCAATCAGCCCCAGCATTTT. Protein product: CASQVREYSNQPQHF. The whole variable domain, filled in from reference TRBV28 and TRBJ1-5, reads DVKVTQSSRYLVKRTGEKVFLECVQDMDHENMFWYRQDPGLGLRLIYFSYDVKMKEKGDIPEGYSVSREKKERFSLILESASTNQTSMYLCASQVREYSNQPQHFGDGTRLSIL.